This TCR beta chain was obtained from a study of identifying expanded T cells in peripheral blood. Overall study results and limits: Across healthy donors, higher total template counts meant significantly greater two-week count variance. About 1.2 clones differed between technical replicates, versus around 16 and 19 over time.

This CDR3 is 11 amino acids long. Trimming cost V 6 bases and J 5 bases, with 7 bases left between them. The germline CDR1 and CDR2 sequences are MNHEY and SVGAGI. Healthy donors had no documented immune events, such as infections, while sampled. This clone has more than one count but fewer than ten. Its antigen is as yet unknown. Assay: immunoSEQ multiplex PCR; the TCRdb copy retains only in-frame clones and omits some. The sample has about 85,000 clones, 88% seen once. Sequences were obtained from blood. This TCR was recovered from a person between 18 and 75 years old in good health. The chain links TRBV6-5 to TRBJ1-2; perhaps TRBD1 as D (5 bases). The CDR3 spells CASRRGYGYTF. DNA of the CDR3: TGTGCCAGCAGGAGGGGTTATGGCTACACCTTC.